This is a list of T cell receptor beta chains from one sample in a study of beta chain features in type 1 diabetes. Using immunoSEQ multiplex PCR, the repertoire was profiled, and TCRdb retains in-frame clones only, with some absent. The sample shows approximately 400,000 clones, more than 12% of them seen only once. The sample was naive CD4+ T cells from blood. The source is a woman aged 18-29 years in good health. The CDR3 runs from the conserved cysteine through the conserved F or W. Fields, in order: V gene, clone size, J gene, CDR3 protein. Rows may omit the clone size; those that give it use once, few, many or a size class.

V: TRBV27
size: few
J: TRBJ2-2
CDR3: CASRGPGTGELFF

V: TRBV2
size: NA
J: TRBJ1-1
CDR3: CASILDRDNTEAFF

V: TRBV29-1
size: NA
J: TRBJ1-1
CDR3: CSVGPGMNTEAFF

V: TRBV23-1
size: few
J: TRBJ2-6
CDR3: CASSQPYRGVISGANVLTF

V: TRBV18
size: few
J: TRBJ1-5
CDR3: CASSHGTEYQPQHF

V: TRBV5-4
size: NA
J: TRBJ2-3
CDR3: CASSLPGRTDTQYF

V: TRBV7-9
size: few
J: TRBJ1-2
CDR3: CASSLGQGGHYGYTF

V: TRBV4-2
size: NA
J: TRBJ1-2
CDR3: CASSQERTVNYGYTF

V: TRBV19
size: few
J: TRBJ2-1
CDR3: CASSILRLAGGNEQFF

V: TRBV7-9
size: few
J: TRBJ2-7
CDR3: CASSLRQNSYEQYF

V: TRBV19
size: few
J: TRBJ1-5
CDR3: CASTFLGLRPQHF

V: TRBV7-2
size: few
J: TRBJ2-2
CDR3: CASQPRGGSTGELFF

V: TRBV12-5
size: NA
J: TRBJ2-1
CDR3: CETLQPGLNNEQFF

V: TRBV2
size: NA
J: TRBJ2-1
CDR3: CASSERTSRLNEQFF

V: TRBV29-1
size: few
J: TRBJ2-3
CDR3: CSVVLQLTDTQYF